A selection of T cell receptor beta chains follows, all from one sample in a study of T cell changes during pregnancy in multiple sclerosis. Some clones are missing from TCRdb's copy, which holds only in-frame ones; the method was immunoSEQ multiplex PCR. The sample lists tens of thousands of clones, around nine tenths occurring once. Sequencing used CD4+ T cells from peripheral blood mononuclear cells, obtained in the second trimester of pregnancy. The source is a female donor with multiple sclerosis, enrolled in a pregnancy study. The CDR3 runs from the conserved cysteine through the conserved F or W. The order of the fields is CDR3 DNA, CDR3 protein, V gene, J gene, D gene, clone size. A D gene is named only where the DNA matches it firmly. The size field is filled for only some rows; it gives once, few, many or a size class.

cdr3_nt: TGTGCCAGCAGCTTAGTGACTAGCGGGAGGGCCAAAGAGACCCAGTACTTC
cdr3_aa: CASSLVTSGRAKETQYF
v_call: TRBV7-8
j_call: TRBJ2-5
d_call: TRBD2
clone_size: -

cdr3_nt: TGCAGCTGCATAGCTGGCCGAGCTAACTATGGCTACACCTTC
cdr3_aa: CSCIAGRANYGYTF
v_call: TRBV29-1
j_call: TRBJ1-2
d_call: -
clone_size: -

cdr3_nt: TGTGCCTGGACCAGATCCACCGAGCAGTACTTC
cdr3_aa: CAWTRSTEQYF
v_call: TRBV30
j_call: TRBJ2-7
d_call: -
clone_size: -

cdr3_nt: TGTGCCAGTAGTATGAGATCAGGGACAGGGGTGAATGAAAAACTGTTTTTT
cdr3_aa: CASSMRSGTGVNEKLFF
v_call: TRBV19
j_call: TRBJ1-4
d_call: TRBD1
clone_size: -

cdr3_nt: TGTGCTAGTGGCCGCCCCCTCACTAGCGGGGGGGGCTACGAGCAGTACTTC
cdr3_aa: CASGRPLTSGGGYEQYF
v_call: TRBV12-5
j_call: TRBJ2-7
d_call: TRBD2
clone_size: once

cdr3_nt: TGCGCCAGCAGGGGAGAACGGACGAGGGGGAATCAGCCCCAGCATTTT
cdr3_aa: CASRGERTRGNQPQHF
v_call: TRBV10-1
j_call: TRBJ1-5
d_call: -
clone_size: -

cdr3_nt: TGTGCCAGCGGAGCACAAGAGGAGACCCAGTACTTC
cdr3_aa: CASGAQEETQYF
v_call: TRBV28
j_call: TRBJ2-5
d_call: -
clone_size: -

cdr3_nt: TGTGCCAGCAGCCGGGGACAGGGGGTTAGCAACTATGGCTACACCTTC
cdr3_aa: CASSRGQGVSNYGYTF
v_call: TRBV11-2
j_call: TRBJ1-2
d_call: TRBD1
clone_size: once

cdr3_nt: TGTGCCAGCTCACCAGCTAGCTTTTCCTACAATGAGCAGTTCTTC
cdr3_aa: CASSPASFSYNEQFF
v_call: TRBV18
j_call: TRBJ2-1
d_call: -
clone_size: once

cdr3_nt: TGTGCCAGCAGCCGAAAGAGACTAAACACTGAAGCTTTCTTT
cdr3_aa: CASSRKRLNTEAFF
v_call: TRBV5-6
j_call: TRBJ1-1
d_call: -
clone_size: -

cdr3_nt: TGTGCCAGCAGCCCGAGATGGCTAGCGGATACGCAGTATTTT
cdr3_aa: CASSPRWLADTQYF
v_call: TRBV5-6
j_call: TRBJ2-3
d_call: -
clone_size: once

cdr3_nt: TGTGCCAGCAGACAGGGTTCAGCGAGCACAGATACGCAGTATTTT
cdr3_aa: CASRQGSASTDTQYF
v_call: TRBV25-1
j_call: TRBJ2-3
d_call: -
clone_size: few

cdr3_nt: TGTGCCAGCTCCCGCGACAGGCTAGACTACGAGCAGTACTTC
cdr3_aa: CASSRDRLDYEQYF
v_call: TRBV18
j_call: TRBJ2-7
d_call: -
clone_size: -

cdr3_nt: TGTGCCAGCAGCTTAACAGGGACTAGCGGGAGAAGTGAGCAGTTCTTC
cdr3_aa: CASSLTGTSGRSEQFF
v_call: TRBV7-3
j_call: TRBJ2-1
d_call: TRBD2
clone_size: -

cdr3_nt: TGTGCCGCCGACAGGGCAAACACCGGGGAGCTGTTTTTT
cdr3_aa: CAADRANTGELFF
v_call: TRBV30
j_call: TRBJ2-2
d_call: TRBD1
clone_size: once

cdr3_nt: TGTGCCAGCTCATCCAGGACAGGGCCCACAGATACGCAGTATTTT
cdr3_aa: CASSSRTGPTDTQYF
v_call: TRBV18
j_call: TRBJ2-3
d_call: TRBD1
clone_size: -

cdr3_nt: TGTGCCAGCAGTGAGATTACAGGGATGAGAACTGAAGCTTTCTTT
cdr3_aa: CASSEITGMRTEAFF
v_call: TRBV6-1
j_call: TRBJ1-1
d_call: -
clone_size: -

cdr3_nt: TGTGCCAGCAGCTTGGTCACTAAAATCCAGGGGAACTATGGCTACACCTTC
cdr3_aa: CASSLVTKIQGNYGYTF
v_call: TRBV5-6
j_call: TRBJ1-2
d_call: -
clone_size: -

cdr3_nt: TGTGCCAGCAGCTTTGATAGCTCTGGAAACACCATATATTTT
cdr3_aa: CASSFDSSGNTIYF
v_call: TRBV11-3
j_call: TRBJ1-3
d_call: -
clone_size: -

cdr3_nt: TGCGCCAGCAGCTTGGGCACAGGGCAACCCTACGAGCAGTACTTC
cdr3_aa: CASSLGTGQPYEQYF
v_call: TRBV5-1
j_call: TRBJ2-7
d_call: -
clone_size: -

cdr3_nt: TGTGCCAGCAGCGTAGTGGGTTGGAGCTACAATGAGCAGTTCTTC
cdr3_aa: CASSVVGWSYNEQFF
v_call: TRBV9
j_call: TRBJ2-1
d_call: -
clone_size: -

cdr3_nt: TGTGCCAGCCGAGATATCGGGGGCTCCTACGAGCAGTACTTC
cdr3_aa: CASRDIGGSYEQYF
v_call: TRBV2
j_call: TRBJ2-7
d_call: -
clone_size: -

cdr3_nt: TGTGCCAGCAGCCAAGTGAGTAGCCTCCGCGTCAATGAGCAGTTCTTC
cdr3_aa: CASSQVSSLRVNEQFF
v_call: TRBV14
j_call: TRBJ2-1
d_call: -
clone_size: -

cdr3_nt: TGTGCCAGCAGCCGAGGGTTGGGGGAGACCCAGTACTTC
cdr3_aa: CASSRGLGETQYF
v_call: TRBV7-3
j_call: TRBJ2-5
d_call: -
clone_size: -

cdr3_nt: TGTGCCACCATCAAAAACACCATATATTTT
cdr3_aa: CATIKNTIYF
v_call: TRBV28
j_call: TRBJ1-3
d_call: -
clone_size: -

cdr3_nt: TGTGCCAGTATAGGTCGAAACCGATTGGGACTAGCGGGAGGCAATGAGCAGTTCTTC
cdr3_aa: CASIGRNRLGLAGGNEQFF
v_call: TRBV19
j_call: TRBJ2-1
d_call: TRBD2
clone_size: -

cdr3_nt: TGTGCCAGCAGTTTAATCAGGGGTTCCCCCTACGAGCAGTACTTC
cdr3_aa: CASSLIRGSPYEQYF
v_call: TRBV27
j_call: TRBJ2-7
d_call: -
clone_size: -

cdr3_nt: TGTGCCAGCAGTGTCGGCCTGAGGGATGAGCAGTTCTTC
cdr3_aa: CASSVGLRDEQFF
v_call: TRBV28
j_call: TRBJ2-1
d_call: -
clone_size: -

cdr3_nt: TGTGCCAGCAGTGAACGGGGGGGGACCTATGGCTACACCTTC
cdr3_aa: CASSERGGTYGYTF
v_call: TRBV6-1
j_call: TRBJ1-2
d_call: -
clone_size: -

cdr3_nt: TGCGCCAGCAGCCCTGGGACTAGCGGGAGGTCACTCCAAGAGACCCAGTACTTC
cdr3_aa: CASSPGTSGRSLQETQYF
v_call: TRBV5-1
j_call: TRBJ2-5
d_call: TRBD2
clone_size: -

cdr3_nt: TGTGCCAGCAGCTCGCCGACAGGGAGAGGTGAGACCCAGTACTTC
cdr3_aa: CASSSPTGRGETQYF
v_call: TRBV28
j_call: TRBJ2-5
d_call: TRBD1
clone_size: -

cdr3_nt: TGTGCCAGCAGCTTAGGGACAGGGAGCGATGAGCAGTTCTTC
cdr3_aa: CASSLGTGSDEQFF
v_call: TRBV6-5
j_call: TRBJ2-1
d_call: TRBD1
clone_size: -

cdr3_nt: TGCAGCGTTGTGCAGGATAATGAAAAACTGTTTTTT
cdr3_aa: CSVVQDNEKLFF
v_call: TRBV29-1
j_call: TRBJ1-4
d_call: -
clone_size: -

cdr3_nt: TGCAGCGCGGACAGGGTGATATCTGAAGCTTTCTTT
cdr3_aa: CSADRVISEAFF
v_call: TRBV29-1
j_call: TRBJ1-1
d_call: TRBD1
clone_size: -

cdr3_nt: TGTGCCTGGAGTGTACAAACGGGTCAGCCCCAGCATTTT
cdr3_aa: CAWSVQTGQPQHF
v_call: TRBV30
j_call: TRBJ1-5
d_call: -
clone_size: -

cdr3_nt: TGCGCCAGCAGCATCGACTCTGCTGGAAACACCATATATTTT
cdr3_aa: CASSIDSAGNTIYF
v_call: TRBV5-1
j_call: TRBJ1-3
d_call: -
clone_size: once

cdr3_nt: TGTGCCAGCAGCGTAGACCCAGGAGGGGATGGCTACACCTTC
cdr3_aa: CASSVDPGGDGYTF
v_call: TRBV9
j_call: TRBJ1-2
d_call: -
clone_size: few

cdr3_nt: TGTGCCAGCAGCTCCCGGGGGGGCGCAGAGGGCTACACCTTC
cdr3_aa: CASSSRGGAEGYTF
v_call: TRBV11-3
j_call: TRBJ1-2
d_call: -
clone_size: -

cdr3_nt: TGTGCCAGTAGTACGGGGCGGACTAGCGGGAGTTACGAGCAGTACTTC
cdr3_aa: CASSTGRTSGSYEQYF
v_call: TRBV19
j_call: TRBJ2-7
d_call: TRBD2
clone_size: -

cdr3_nt: TGTGCCAGTAGTCTGGGACAGGGTATAGAGCCCCAGCATTTT
cdr3_aa: CASSLGQGIEPQHF
v_call: TRBV19
j_call: TRBJ1-5
d_call: TRBD1
clone_size: -

cdr3_nt: TGTGCCAGCAGTTTCCTCGGACAGGGATGGTCCAATGAGCAGTTCTTC
cdr3_aa: CASSFLGQGWSNEQFF
v_call: TRBV27
j_call: TRBJ2-1
d_call: TRBD1
clone_size: -

cdr3_nt: TGTGCCAGCAGTTTTCGCGGAGGACAAGGGAGGACGCAGTATTTT
cdr3_aa: CASSFRGGQGRTQYF
v_call: TRBV28
j_call: TRBJ2-3
d_call: -
clone_size: -